Following are 2 T cell receptor beta chains from one sample sequenced in a study of blood T cell repertoires in COVID-19. The method was immunoSEQ multiplex PCR; TCRdb's version includes in-frame clones alone and lacks a portion of them. The sample lists about 19,000 clones, over 80% occurring once. Sequencing used peripheral blood. Receptors originate from a human donor in a cohort sampled during active COVID-19. The donor label of this sample is uncertain.

This chain uses TRBV5-1 with TRBJ1-5; TRBD1 matches 7 bases. Germline-derived CDR1 and CDR2 are SGHRS and YFSETQ. The CDR3 is 15 amino acids. Trimming at V came to 0 bases and at J to 5 bases, leaving 5 bases not matched to a gene. In DNA form, the CDR3 reads TGCGCCAGCAGCTTGGAAGGGGGCGCGTATCAGCCCCAGCATTTT. Protein product: CASSLEGGAYQPQHF.

The CDR3 DNA is TGTGCCACCGAGGAGGCGGCCAAAAACATTCAGTACTTC. Protein sequence: CATEEAAKNIQYF. J is TRBJ2-4 and V is TRBV10-3; D perhaps matches TRBD2 (5 bases). The V and J ends lost 10 bases and 1 base respectively, with 11 bases between them. CDR1 is ENHRY and CDR2 is SYGVKD in the germline V gene. CDR3 size: 13 residues.